The source of this T cell receptor (beta chain) is a study of blood T cell repertoires in COVID-19. On the study more broadly: The analysed material was cDNA or gDNA that came from T cells, B-cell-depleted T cells, or PBMCs.

The CDR3 covers 15 residues. V shed 2 bases and J 2 bases; nucleotides not matched to a gene: 4. Germline-derived CDR1 and CDR2 are MNHEY and SVGAGI. Clones were read by immunoSEQ multiplex PCR, and TCRdb kept only the in-frame ones, dropping some. Of 450,000 or so clones detected, nearly 90% appear once; the ten largest clones hold around 0.92%. The sequenced sample consisted of peripheral blood. The chain is built from TRBV6-5 and TRBJ2-7, with TRBD1 identical over 9 bases. The TCR was taken from a man younger than 30 with COVID-19, enrolled during active disease. Here the CDR3 reads CASSYGQGLPYEQYF. Written as DNA, the CDR3 is TGTGCCAGCAGTTACGGACAGGGGCTGCCCTACGAGCAGTACTTC.